This entry lists 30 T cell receptor beta chains sequenced from one sample in a study of molecular identifiers for immune sequencing clone quantification. TCRdb passed the PCR reads through MiXCR, listing each CDR3 protein once. Among approximately 550,000 distinct CDR3 sequences listed, about 21% were seen once. What was sequenced was naive CD8+ T cells from blood, with Jurkat cell RNA spiked in. Subset noted: FACS-sorted CD8+CD4-CCR7+CD45RA+ naive T cells. The receptors derive from a human donor in good health. Some libraries in this study had Jurkat cell RNA spiked in.

The chain has TRBV18 and TRBJ2-2, with 11 bases that match TRBD2. Germline values: CDR1 KGHSH, CDR2 LQKENI. Trimming removed 3 bases from V and 5 bases from J; junction bases left unmatched: 8. The CDR3 spans 17 residues. The CDR3 loop is CASSPTSGISQTGELFF. The CDR3 nucleotides read TGTGCCAGCTCACCGACTAGCGGGATTAGTCAGACCGGGGAGCTGTTTTTT.

In this sample, this clonotype turned up many times. The V gene is TRBV7-9, the J gene TRBJ1-1; TRBD1 matches at 9 bases. V lost 4 bases and J lost 4; bases outside the gene matches: 10. There are 16 residues in the CDR3. Germline assignment: CDR1 SEHNR and CDR2 FQNEAQ (reference sequence). The CDR3 coding sequence is TGTGCCAGCAGCTCCGGGACAGGGCATTTTGGCACTGAAGCTTTCTTT. Translation gives CASSSGTGHFGTEAFF.

This CDR3 is CASSSRGPFDGLGEAFF. The CDR3 DNA follows: TGTGCCAGCAGCTCTAGGGGGCCATTCGATGGGTTGGGTGAAGCTTTCTTT. The chain links TRBV5-6 to TRBJ1-1; 7 bases map to TRBD1. Losses at the gene ends were 3 bases for V and 7 bases for J; bases not matched to a gene: 18. This CDR3 has 17 amino acids. CDR1 SGHDT and CDR2 YYEEEE come from the germline V gene.

This clonotype was observed at least ten times. This chain uses TRBV20-1 with TRBJ2-7; D might be TRBD1 (6 bases). Trimming took 3 bases from V and 6 from J, leaving 27 bases between them. This CDR3 region has 17 residues. Germline V gene lookup returns CDR1 DFQATT and CDR2 SNEGSKA (reference sequence). The DNA of the CDR3 is TGCAGTGCTAGTGGGTGGGGTAGCGCCAACACAGGGCCCGAGCAGTACTTC. It specifies CSASGWGSANTGPEQYF.

The chain carries TRBV7-9 and TRBJ1-2; D remains ambiguous. The CDR3 consists of 15 residues. Germline CDR1 is SEHNR and CDR2 is FQNEAQ (reference sequence). Trimming removed 4 bases from V and 2 bases from J, with 14 bases in between. The CDR3 loop is CASSSNSYTNYGYTF. In nucleotides, the CDR3 is TGTGCCAGCAGCTCGAATTCGTACACGAACTATGGCTACACCTTC.

As to this clonotype: A much bigger clone sits one base away, suggesting this may be a read error. This chain joins TRBV27 and TRBJ1-5; 8 positions match TRBD1. Germline loops: CDR1 MNHEY, CDR2 SMNVEV (reference sequence). V gave up 6 bases and J gave up 3 bases; unmatched junction bases: 7. The CDR3 covers 15 residues. CDR3 nucleotides: TGTGCCAGCAGGCTAGGACAGGGAGACAATCAGCCCCAGCATTTT. Amino acid sequence: CASRLGQGDNQPQHF.

Only a few counts were recorded for this clonotype. V is TRBV4-1 and J is TRBJ2-3; 7 bases are a match to TRBD2. CDR1 and CDR2 (germline): MGHRA, YSYEKL. V gave up 4 bases and J gave up 6 bases; unmatched junction bases: 13. This CDR3 comprises 16 residues. This CDR3 is CASSRIWEGPRDTQYF. In DNA, the CDR3 is TGCGCCAGCAGCCGGATCTGGGAGGGCCCGAGGGATACGCAGTATTTT.

CDR3 sequence (DNA): TGTGCCAGCAGCGATGGACAGGGCACCTGCGAGCAGTACTTC. It specifies CASSDGQGTCEQYF. This chain joins TRBV7-6 and TRBJ2-7; 8 bases align to TRBD1. The J segment lost 6 bases and the V segment lost 5 bases, leaving 9 bases of the junction unmatched. From germline, CDR1 is SGHVS and CDR2 FNYEAQ. The length of the CDR3 is 14 residues.

This clonotype was found many times. CDR3 in DNA: TGTGCCAGCAGTTACTCGGATTCAGATACGCAGTATTTT. It translates to CASSYSDSDTQYF. This chain uses TRBV6-6 with TRBJ2-3; D not resolved. CDR3 size: 13 residues. From germline, CDR1 is MNHNY and CDR2 SVGAGI (reference sequence). V gave up 0 bases and J gave up 4 bases, with 5 bases separating them.

The genes are TRBV4-2 and TRBJ2-1, with TRBD2 identical over 12 bases. J was trimmed by 10 bases and V by 2 bases; bases with no gene match: 6. Germline V lookup: CDR1 LGHNA, CDR2 YNFKEQ. The CDR3 runs to 15 residues. The DNA of the CDR3 is TGTGCCAGCAGCCAATCTAGCGGGGGGGCCAGGGAGCAGTTCTTC. Protein product: CASSQSSGGAREQFF.

This clonotype has a handful of counts. The CDR3 nucleotides read TGTGCCAGCCAACCCACGGCTAGCGGGAGTCAGGATACGCAGTATTTT. Translated, it gives CASQPTASGSQDTQYF. This chain joins TRBV12-3 or TRBV12-4 and TRBJ2-3, with 10 bases aligning to TRBD2. The CDR3 consists of 16 residues. J gave up 6 bases and V 8 bases, and 14 bases lay outside the gene matches.

This clonotype was seen only a few times. This rearrangement joins TRBV19 to TRBJ2-1, with TRBD2 identical over 13 bases. Trimming cost V 6 bases and J 0 bases; bases outside gene matches: 5. CDR1 is LNHDA and CDR2 is SQIVND in the germline V gene (reference sequence). The CDR3 has 17 amino acids. Here the CDR3 reads CASSGTSGDRSYNEQFF. The CDR3 bases are TGTGCCAGTAGCGGGACTAGCGGGGACCGCTCCTACAATGAGCAGTTCTTC.

The chain carries TRBV4-3 and TRBJ2-2, with 8 bases lining up with TRBD2. This CDR3 has 13 residues. Germline CDR1 LGHNA, CDR2 YSLEER. V shed 4 bases, J shed 7 bases, and the junction held 2 bases outside the gene matches. DNA of the CDR3: TGCGCCAGCAGCCCACGGGAGGGCGGGGAGCTGTTTTTT. This codes for CASSPREGGELFF.

The chain carries TRBV4-1 and TRBJ1-4; D might be TRBD1 (5 bases). This CDR3 is built from 15 residues. From germline, CDR1 is MGHRA and CDR2 YSYEKL. V was cut by 5 bases and J by 4 bases, with 14 bases left in between. The CDR3 protein is CASSSSGVGNEKLFF. Here the CDR3 DNA reads TGCGCCAGCAGCTCTTCGGGGGTGGGTAATGAAAAACTGTTTTTT.

This clonotype was observed a handful of times. The chain couples TRBV7-6 to TRBJ1-4; the D gene is possibly TRBD1 (6 bases). Trimming removed 5 bases from V and 4 bases from J, with 11 bases in between. This CDR3 has 14 residues. The V gene's germline CDR1 is SGHVS and CDR2 FNYEAQ. The CDR3 loop reads CASSGWTDNEKLFF. The CDR3, as DNA: TGTGCCAGCAGCGGGTGGACAGATAATGAAAAACTGTTTTTT. Supplemented by reference TRBV7-6 and TRBJ1-4, the full variable domain reads GAGVSQSPRYKVTKRGQDVALRCDPISGHVSLYWYRQALGQGPEFLTYFNYEAQQDKSGLPNDRFSAERPEGSISTLTIQRTEQRDSAMYRCASSGWTDNEKLFFGSGTQLSVL.

This clonotype turned up a few times. V and J are TRBV10-3 and TRBJ2-3, with no clear D. Per the germline V gene, CDR1 is ENHRY and CDR2 is SYGVKD. The V and J ends lost 5 bases and 0 bases respectively, with 12 bases between them. CDR3 size: 15 residues. The CDR3: CAISTPGPSTDTQYF. As DNA, the CDR3 is TGTGCCATCAGTACCCCCGGCCCAAGCACAGATACGCAGTATTTT.

This CDR3 reads CASSSGDYPYEQYF. The CDR3 coding sequence is TGCGCCAGCAGCTCGGGCGACTACCCCTACGAGCAGTACTTC. The chain links TRBV5-1 to TRBJ2-7; D is possibly TRBD2 (5 bases). Deletions cut 3 bases from V and 2 bases from J, with 12 bases between. This CDR3 is built from 14 residues. Germline CDR1 is SGHRS and CDR2 is YFSETQ.

This clonotype was recorded a few times. The junction does not match germline at one end; this may be a read error. The CDR3 nucleotides read TGTGCCAGCAGCTTAGGAGTGGGCTACGGGCAGTACTTC. This sequence encodes CASSLGVGYGQYF. The V call is TRBV7-9, the J call TRBJ2-7; D is unclear. Germline assignment: CDR1 SEHNR and CDR2 FQNEAQ (reference sequence). The CDR3 consists of 13 residues.

This clonotype turned up a few times. This chain uses TRBV11-2 with TRBJ2-7, with a weak D call TRBD2 (6 bases). This CDR3 has 15 amino acids. The germline V gene has CDR1 SGHAT and CDR2 FQNNGV. The ends were cut back, 0 bases at V and 2 bases at J, with 11 bases in the middle. The CDR3, as DNA: TGTGCCAGCAGCTTAGACCGGGAGCTCACCTACGAGCAGTACTTC. This gives the protein CASSLDRELTYEQYF.

About this clonotype itself: It may be a read error: a sequence one base away is much more abundant. The chain joins TRBV2 to TRBJ2-7, with 9 bases fitting TRBD1. Germline loops: CDR1 SNHLY, CDR2 FYNNEI. The CDR3 covers 12 residues. V trimming: 7 bases; J trimming: 12 bases; junction bases outside the gene matches: 10. CDR3 sequence reads: CASKEVPGQGYF. CDR3 in DNA: TGTGCCAGCAAAGAAGTCCCGGGACAGGGGTACTTC.

V gene TRBV5-4 combines with J gene TRBJ1-2; the D is unclear. The ends were cut back, 0 bases at V and 3 bases at J, with 21 bases in the middle. The length of the CDR3 is 18 residues. CDR1 is SGHNT and CDR2 is YYREEE in the germline V gene (reference sequence). The CDR3 sequence is CASSLEPRAGLADYGYTF. CDR3 DNA sequence: TGTGCCAGCAGCTTGGAACCTAGGGCAGGCCTGGCGGACTATGGCTACACCTTC.

Regarding this clonotype: The conserved phenylalanine or tryptophan is not found at the CDR3 terminus, so this likely reflects a read error. The V gene is TRBV7-6, the J gene TRBJ2-3; D may be TRBD2 (6 bases). Per the germline V gene, CDR1 is SGHVS and CDR2 is FNYEAQ. The germline V and J ends were trimmed by 1 base and 2 bases, with 10 bases remaining between them. CDR3 length equals 15 residues. CDR3 sequence: CASSLVGGATDTQYL. Written as DNA, the CDR3 is TGTGCCAGCAGCTTAGTGGGCGGGGCCACAGATACGCAGTATCTT.

This clonotype occurred many times. The V gene is TRBV5-6, the J gene TRBJ1-5; D remains ambiguous. Germline assignment: CDR1 SGHDT and CDR2 YYEEEE. Trimming cost V 2 bases and J 0 bases, with 6 bases left between them. There are 14 residues in the CDR3. CDR3 sequence (DNA): TGTGCCAGCAGCTTAGGTCATAGCAATCAGCCCCAGCATTTT. It translates to CASSLGHSNQPQHF.

The table lists this clonotype with many counts. The chain has TRBV6-6 and TRBJ2-1; D is unclear. The CDR3 contains 12 residues. Germline V CDR1 and CDR2: MNHNY, SVGAGI (reference sequence). V dropped 7 bases and J dropped 8 bases, with 12 bases sitting between them. The CDR3 DNA sequence: TGTGCCAGCATCAATTGGGCGGATGAGCAGTTCTTC. Encoded protein: CASINWADEQFF.

The chain uses TRBV19 and TRBJ1-5; no definite D call. V dropped 8 bases and J dropped 4 bases, with 9 bases sitting between them. Germline V lookup: CDR1 LNHDA, CDR2 SQIVND (reference sequence). The CDR3 has 12 residues. The CDR3 sequence is CASQAGNQPQHF. The CDR3 DNA follows: TGTGCCAGTCAGGCTGGAAATCAGCCCCAGCATTTT.

In its sample, this clonotype was seen once. A much larger clone sits a single nucleotide away, making a read error possible. The chain has TRBV6-2 or TRBV6-3 and TRBJ2-7, with a tentative D call TRBD2 (5 bases). V gave up 6 bases and J gave up 3 bases, with 6 bases separating them. This CDR3 region has 11 residues. Germline-derived CDR1 and CDR2 are MNHEY and SVGEGT. The CDR3 reads CASSGVYEQYF. CDR3 in DNA: TGTGCCAGCAGCGGGGTCTACGAGCAGTACTTC.

This clonotype has at least ten counts. V and J are TRBV29-1 and TRBJ2-2; possibly TRBD2 for D (6 bases). The CDR3 runs 13 residues. Trimming pared 4 bases from V and 0 bases from J, leaving 6 bases between. The germline V gene has CDR1 SQVTM and CDR2 ANQGSEA. This chain's CDR3 is CSVGTTNTGELFF. The CDR3 coding sequence is TGCAGCGTTGGGACTACGAACACCGGGGAGCTGTTTTTT.

The V and J genes are TRBV21-1 and TRBJ1-4; the table gives TRBD1 as D, unverified against the DNA. TRBV21-1 is assigned pseudogene status. The CDR3 is made up of 16 amino acids. CDR3 region: CASSRPLDRASEKLFF. CDR3 DNA: TGTGCCAGCAGCAGACCTTTGGACAGGGCGAGTGAAAAACTGTTTTTT.

Details on this clonotype: A clone one base away is much larger, so this may be a read error. The CDR3 end shows no conserved phenylalanine or tryptophan, and so a read error is likely. The V gene is TRBV12-5, the J gene TRBJ2-5; 8 positions match TRBD1. V was clipped by 5 bases and J by 1 base; unmatched bases: 6. The CDR3 extends over 15 amino acids. CDR1 and CDR2 from the germline V gene are LGHNT and FRNRAP. In nucleotides, the CDR3 is TGTGCTAGTGGTAGCGACAGGGGTTTCCAAGAGACCCAGTACTAC. Amino acid sequence: CASGSDRGFQETQYY.

This clonotype was observed a handful of times. The chain couples TRBV29-1 to TRBJ1-2; 9 bases are a match to TRBD1. J was trimmed by 8 bases and V by 4 bases; bases with no gene match: 5. The germline CDR1 and CDR2 sequences are SQVTM and ANQGSEA. The CDR3 loop spans 12 amino acids. The CDR3 is CSVAETGGGYTF. The CDR3 DNA reads as TGCAGCGTTGCCGAGACAGGGGGGGGCTACACCTTC.